This TCR beta chain was sequenced for a study of T cell repertoires in cytomegalovirus infection. The overall study: Public signatures in TCR beta pointed to CMV infection and matching HLA type.

This clonotype occurred a few times. Its matching antigen is unknown. TCRdb fed the reads into MiXCR, producing one record per CDR3 protein. In the table there are a few hundred thousand distinct CDR3 sequences, around 15% of which are singletons. V gave up 1 base and J gave up 0 bases, with 9 bases separating them. The CDR3 extends over 15 amino acids. Germline CDR1 reads SEHNR; CDR2 reads FQNEAQ (reference sequence). Study outcomes and limitations: In two of eight donors, the top clonotype was HLA-C-restricted CMV-specific. Identification of carriers of CMV plus the relevant HLA was achieved through cumulative public TCR beta family frequency.

The sequenced sample consisted of CD8+ T cells from PBMCs. V and J are TRBV7-9 and TRBJ1-1; D possibly corresponds to TRBD1 (6 bases). The source of this sequence is a human donor in good health (CMV status not recorded). Some clones in this sample may be carry-over from other donors' samples. This chain's CDR3 is CASSLVRGLNTEAFF. The CDR3 bases are TGTGCCAGCAGCTTAGTACGGGGGCTGAACACTGAAGCTTTCTTT.